One sample yielded the 32 T cell receptor beta chains listed below, sequenced in a study of monozygotic twins with inflammatory bowel disease. From the 5' RACE reads, TCRdb lists one entry per CDR3 protein and no DNA. The sample totals approximately 400,000 distinct CDR3 sequences. Sequencing input: blood. The receptors come from a human donor with ulcerative colitis or Crohn's disease, or a healthy co-twin of an affected twin (not recorded which).

The CDR3 is CASSLETHSYEQYF. The rearrangement uses TRBV5-1 and TRBJ2-7. CDR1 and CDR2 (germline): SGHRS, YFSETQ. There are 14 residues in the CDR3.

The chain recombines TRBV6-5 with TRBJ2-5; the TCRdb D gene call, TRBD1, has no DNA to confirm it. Germline V gene lookup returns CDR1 MNHEY and CDR2 SVGAGI. The CDR3 covers 15 residues. The chain's CDR3 is CASSTRSRGGETQYF.

The rearrangement links TRBV10-3 to TRBJ1-5. The CDR3 extends over 15 amino acids. Germline V CDR1 and CDR2: ENHRY, SYGVKD. CDR3 sequence: CAISDGQRDGQPQHF.

The chain's CDR3 is CASSLGGVDTEAFF. The rearrangement joins TRBV7-2 to TRBJ1-1; TCRdb's D call, TRBD1, is unchecked because there is no DNA. The CDR3 runs to 14 residues. CDR1 SGHTA and CDR2 FQGNSA come from the germline V gene.

The chain couples TRBV9 to TRBJ1-1; TCRdb's D call, TRBD1, is unchecked because there is no DNA. Germline assignment: CDR1 SGDLS and CDR2 YYNGEE. The CDR3 is 15 amino acids. The CDR3 is CASSVLGQVNTEAFF.

V gene TRBV5-1 combines with J gene TRBJ1-4; no DNA is available, so the TRBD1 call from TCRdb remains unchecked. Germline CDR1 and CDR2: SGHRS and YFSETQ. The length of the CDR3 is 14 residues. The CDR3 sequence: CASSPDRDREKLFF.

The J gene is TRBJ2-3, the V gene TRBV5-1; the TRBD2 assignment by TCRdb is unverifiable without DNA. Germline CDR1 reads SGHRS; CDR2 reads YFSETQ. The CDR3 covers 17 residues. This CDR3 reads CASSSGLAGASTDTQYF.

The chain employs TRBV2 and TRBJ2-7; TCRdb names TRBD1, which stays unverified in the absence of DNA. This CDR3 has 11 residues. Germline V gene data show CDR1 as SNHLY and CDR2 as FYNNEI. This chain's CDR3 is CASHRDYEQYF.

The chain couples TRBV5-1 to TRBJ1-1. The CDR3 loop spans 14 amino acids. Germline V gene sequence: CDR1 SGHRS, CDR2 YFSETQ. CDR3 residues: CASSFGPKNTEAFF.

V gene TRBV9 combines with J gene TRBJ2-2. The CDR3 is 17 amino acids. CDR1 SGDLS and CDR2 YYNGEE come from the germline V gene. The CDR3 sequence is CAKPSPNFFFGTGELFF.

J is TRBJ2-7 and V is TRBV6-5; the D call from TCRdb, TRBD1, cannot be confirmed without DNA. Per germline, CDR1 MNHEY and CDR2 SVGAGI. CDR3 length: 18 residues. The CDR3 protein is CASSFAPVGASSSYEQYF.

V and J are TRBV27 and TRBJ1-5; checking the TCRdb D call of TRBD1 is not possible without DNA. The CDR3 totals 13 residues. Germline-derived CDR1 and CDR2 are MNHEY and SMNVEV (reference sequence). This CDR3 reads CASSLGGYHPQHF.

The chain uses TRBV2 and TRBJ2-1. In germline, CDR1 is SNHLY, CDR2 FYNNEI. This CDR3 has 11 amino acids. The CDR3 sequence: CASSVLLEQFF.

The rearrangement joins TRBV5-4 to TRBJ1-1; the D call from TCRdb, TRBD1, cannot be confirmed without DNA. CDR3 length: 16 amino acids. Germline V gene data show CDR1 as SGHNT and CDR2 as YYREEE (reference sequence). This CDR3 is CASRGQGPAGYTEAFF.

This CDR3 reads CASTQALQGGNEQFF. V usage is TRBV6-1 and J usage is TRBJ2-1; without DNA, the TCRdb call of TRBD1 cannot be checked. The CDR3 consists of 15 residues. CDR1 and CDR2 from the germline V gene are MNHNS and SASEGT.

The chain uses TRBV4-3 and TRBJ2-7; TCRdb outputs TRBD1, but without DNA this stays unchecked. In germline, CDR1 is LGHNA, CDR2 YSLEER. CDR3 size: 16 residues. The CDR3 loop reads CASSQELGAGSYEQYF.

The V and J genes are TRBV6-5 and TRBJ1-2; without DNA, the TCRdb call of TRBD1 cannot be checked. The CDR3 has 16 residues. CDR1 is MNHEY, CDR2 SVGAGI, per germline. The CDR3 is CASSWSSLTASYGYTF.

The V and J genes are TRBV7-9 and TRBJ1-4; TCRdb's D call of TRBD1 is untestable without DNA. The CDR3 runs 15 residues. The germline gives CDR1 SEHNR, CDR2 FQNEAQ (reference sequence). This CDR3 reads CASSLGTGVNEKLFF.

CDR3 in amino acids: CASSPTEETQYF. This chain joins TRBV18 and TRBJ2-5; the TCRdb call, TRBD1, lacks DNA for checking. Per germline, CDR1 KGHSH and CDR2 LQKENI. This CDR3 region has 12 residues. The variable domain in full, with the rest retrieved from reference TRBV18 and TRBJ2-5, is NAGVMQNPRHLVRRRGQEARLRCSPMKGHSHVYWYRQLPEEGLKFMVYLQKENIIDESGMPKERFSAEFPKEGPSILRIQQVVRGDSAAYFCASSPTEETQYFGPGTRLLVL.

J is TRBJ1-1 and V is TRBV7-8; TCRdb calls TRBD1, which cannot be checked without DNA. Germline V gives CDR1 SGHVS, CDR2 FQNEAQ. The CDR3 sequence is 14 residues long. The CDR3 protein is CASSFTQGNTEAFF.

The rearrangement uses TRBV29-1 and TRBJ1-1; TCRdb gives TRBD1 as the D gene, but with no DNA this cannot be confirmed. Germline loops: CDR1 SQVTM, CDR2 ANQGSEA. The CDR3 totals 13 residues. The CDR3 sequence is CSVPGQGRTEAFF.

V usage is TRBV29-1 and J usage is TRBJ2-7. CDR3 size: 12 residues. The germline gives CDR1 SQVTM, CDR2 ANQGSEA. The CDR3 region is CSVEEGYYEQYF.

V and J are TRBV10-3 and TRBJ1-4; no DNA is available, so the TRBD1 call from TCRdb remains unchecked. Germline loops: CDR1 ENHRY, CDR2 SYGVKD. The CDR3 has 15 residues. The CDR3 region is CAISESGGFNEKLFF.

The V call is TRBV27, the J call TRBJ2-1; TCRdb's assignment of TRBD2 cannot be checked, as there is no DNA. Germline V gene lookup returns CDR1 MNHEY and CDR2 SMNVEV (reference sequence). The CDR3 loop spans 15 amino acids. CDR3 residues: CAIPLGTSGRNEQFF.

This chain connects TRBV19 to TRBJ2-1. CDR3 size: 13 residues. Germline V lookup: CDR1 LNHDA, CDR2 SQIVND (reference sequence). The CDR3 reads CASSISFYNEQFF.

The rearrangement uses TRBV5-1 and TRBJ2-4; TCRdb's D gene call, TRBD2, goes unchecked for lack of DNA. The CDR3 length is 17 residues. Germline V gene sequence: CDR1 SGHRS, CDR2 YFSETQ. The CDR3 loop reads CASSLAYRDLAKNIQYF.

The chain recombines TRBV5-1 with TRBJ2-5; no DNA is available, so the TRBD1 call from TCRdb remains unchecked. CDR1 SGHRS and CDR2 YFSETQ come from the germline V gene. The CDR3 loop spans 14 amino acids. This chain's CDR3 is CASSLDLPDGTQYF.

The J gene is TRBJ2-5, the V gene TRBV5-6. The length of the CDR3 is 15 residues. CDR1 and CDR2 from the germline V gene are SGHDT and YYEEEE. This chain's CDR3 is CASSLGLASVETQYF.

This chain joins TRBV5-1 and TRBJ1-1. Germline V gives CDR1 SGHRS, CDR2 YFSETQ. This CDR3 is built from 14 residues. Here the CDR3 reads CASSLKRTGTEAFF.

The CDR3 sequence is CSAWTSGRATEQFF. The V call is TRBV20-1, the J call TRBJ2-1; there is no DNA to check the TCRdb D call of TRBD2. CDR3 length: 14 amino acids. The germline gives CDR1 DFQATT, CDR2 SNEGSKA (reference sequence).

The gene calls are TRBV12-3 or TRBV12-4 and TRBJ2-7; the TRBD1 assignment by TCRdb is unverifiable without DNA. The CDR3 loop spans 15 amino acids. CDR3 region: CASSRLGDRGYEQYF.

This chain uses TRBV7-6 with TRBJ2-7. CDR1 SGHVS and CDR2 FNYEAQ come from the germline V gene. The CDR3 has 11 residues. CDR3 sequence: CASSSADEQYF.